The clone carrying this TCR beta chain was detected ten times or more. The data stem from a study of neurological immune-mediated disorders. A single record per CDR3 protein comes from TCRdb applying MiXCR to the 5' RACE reads. The sample lists tens of thousands of distinct CDR3 sequences; around a tenth were seen once. This TCR was recovered from a man in his forties or fifties in good health. Material: PBMCs.

The CDR3 sequence: CASSLVGTGYQPQHF. CDR3 nucleotide sequence: TGTGCCAGCAGTTTAGTGGGGACAGGTTATCAGCCCCAGCATTTT. The chain recombines TRBV27 with TRBJ1-5; TRBD1 matches 8 bases. The CDR3 consists of 15 residues. Losses at the gene ends were 2 bases for V and 5 bases for J; bases not matched to a gene: 5. From germline, CDR1 is MNHEY and CDR2 SMNVEV (reference sequence).